The 16 T cell receptor beta chains below all came from one sample that was sequenced in a study of T cells in women clearing cervical HPV infection. Sequenced by immunoSEQ multiplex PCR; TCRdb stores in-frame clones only, minus some. This sample contains under 45,000 clones. The sample was blood buffy coat. These receptor sequences come from a woman aged 18 to 75 with a cervical HPV16 infection that either progressed to CIN3+ or cleared (not recorded which).

With regard to this clone: The missing CDR3 end, 3 residues past where the read stops, is filled in from the germline J gene. The chain carries TRBV20-1 and TRBJ2-3, with TRBD2 matching over 8 bases. This CDR3 has 16 amino acids. J lost 0 bases, V lost 0 bases, and 5 bases had no gene match. CDR1 and CDR2 (germline): DFQATT, SNEGSKA (reference sequence). CDR3: CSARDLAGFSTDTQYF. The part of the CDR3 DNA that was read is TGCAGTGCTAGAGATCTAGCGGGCTTTAGCACAGATACG.

The CDR3: CASSLGFGAGEIYEQYF. CDR3 bases read: TGCGCCAGCAGCTTGGGATTTGGAGCGGGAGAGATCTACGAG. The rearrangement joins TRBV5-1 to TRBJ2-7, with 8 bases aligning to TRBD2. Read data end 3 residues before the CDR3 end; the end is taken from the germline J gene. The CDR3 loop spans 17 amino acids. In germline, CDR1 is SGHRS, CDR2 YFSETQ. J was trimmed by 3 bases and V by 0 bases; bases with no gene match: 11. Full variable domain (remainder filled in from reference TRBV5-1 and TRBJ2-7): KAGVTQTPRYLIKTRGQQVTLSCSPISGHRSVSWYQQTPGQGLQFLFEYFSETQRNKGNFPGRFSGRQFSNSRSEMNVSTLELGDSALYLCASSLGFGAGEIYEQYFGPGTRLTVT.

In regard to this clone: The read terminates 3 residues before the CDR3 end, so the remaining end is supplied by the germline J gene. V gene TRBV2 combines with J gene TRBJ2-3; possibly TRBD1 for D (6 bases). CDR3 length: 15 residues. The V gene lost 7 bases and the J gene lost 0 bases, with 14 bases spanning the gap. CDR1 is SNHLY, CDR2 FYNNEI, per germline. This chain's CDR3 is CASIKGHSSTDTQYF. CDR3 DNA (partial): TGTGCCAGCATTAAGGGACACTCTAGCACAGATACG. Variable domain in full (rest from reference TRBV2 and TRBJ2-3): EPEVTQTPSHQVTQMGQEVILRCVPISNHLYFYWYRQILGQKVEFLVSFYNNEISEKSEIFDDQFSVERPDGSNFTLKIRSTKLEDSAMYFCASIKGHSSTDTQYFGPGTRLTVL.

With respect to this clone: Coverage ceases 3 residues before the CDR3 finishes, and the germline J gene fills in the end. V and J are TRBV18 and TRBJ2-1; D possibly corresponds to TRBD2 (7 bases). The germline CDR1 and CDR2 sequences are KGHSH and LQKENI. The CDR3 consists of 13 residues. V dropped 5 bases and J dropped 6 bases, with 11 bases sitting between them. The CDR3 sequence is CASSGGGSNEQFF. The CDR3 bases that were read are TGTGCCAGCTCAGGGGGGGGCAGCAATGAG.

Details on this clone: The missing CDR3 end, 3 residues past where the read stops, is filled in from the germline J gene. The J gene is TRBJ1-2, the V gene TRBV20-1; 9 nucleotides agree with TRBD1. Germline values: CDR1 DFQATT, CDR2 SNEGSKA (reference sequence). The CDR3 has 13 amino acids. Partial CDR3 DNA: TGCAGTGCTAGGCTACAGGGGGCTGAGGGC. This gives the protein CSARLQGAEG. The whole CDR3 is CSARLQGAEGYTF.

Regarding this clone: The read falls 3 residues short of the CDR3 end, and the missing part is taken from the germline J gene. The chain recombines TRBV5-5 with TRBJ2-2; a weak D match, TRBD2 (5 bases). The CDR3 extends over 15 amino acids. Looked up from germline, CDR1 is SGHKS and CDR2 is YYEKEE (reference sequence). The CDR3 spells CASRETGLRNEKLFF. The covered CDR3 bases are TGTGCCAGCAGGGAGACCGGACTCCGTAATGAAAAG.

Of note for this clone: The sequenced fragment ends 3 residues before the CDR3 boundary, so the rest is inferred from the germline J gene. This sequence joins TRBV7-6 and TRBJ1-1; 7 nucleotides line up with TRBD1. Germline V CDR1 and CDR2: SGHVS, FNYEAQ. The trim removed 4 bases at V and 1 base at J, leaving 3 bases unmatched. This CDR3 spans 14 amino acids. Partial CDR3 DNA: TGTGCCAGCAGCTGGGGACAGTCGAACACTGAA. Residues: CASSWGQSNTE. The full CDR3 sequence reads CASSWGQSNTEAFF.

Comments on this clone: The DNA ends 3 residues before the CDR3 does, and the rest of the CDR3 is filled in from the germline J gene. The genes are TRBV5-1 and TRBJ2-4; D not resolved. The germline CDR1 and CDR2 sequences are SGHRS and YFSETQ. Trimming shortened V by 3 bases and J by 7 bases, and 8 bases separated the two germline ends. The CDR3 runs to 12 residues. The CDR3 reads CASSSTVNIQYF. The sequenced part of the CDR3 DNA is TGCGCCAGCAGCTCTACAGTGAACATT.

The sequenced CDR3 bases are TGTGCCATCAGTGAATTCTCTAGTGAG. It specifies CAISEFSSE. The entire CDR3 reads CAISEFSSEQFF. V and J are TRBV10-3 and TRBJ2-1; unclear D gene. The read ends 3 residues shy of where the CDR3 ends; the end is completed using the germline J gene. The CDR3 consists of 12 residues. The germline CDR1 and CDR2 sequences are ENHRY and SYGVKD. Trimming removed 3 bases at V and 9 bases at J, with 9 bases between.

Points on this clone: At one boundary the junction diverges from the germline segment, which might be a read error. The read gets to within 3 residues of the CDR3 end, and the germline J gene fills in the rest. The V and J genes are TRBV7-2 and TRBJ2-1, with D maybe TRBD2 (5 bases). The length of the CDR3 is 12 residues. Germline V gene lookup returns CDR1 SGHTA and CDR2 FQGNSA. The sequenced CDR3 bases are TGTGCCAGCAGCCTAGACTACGATGAG. The encoded protein is CASSLDYDE. The entire CDR3 is CASSLDYDEQFF.

Details on this clone: Read coverage stops 3 residues before the CDR3 terminus; the germline J gene supplies the remainder. V gene TRBV19 combines with J gene TRBJ2-2; tentatively, D is TRBD1 (5 bases). The CDR3 consists of 16 residues. CDR1 and CDR2 (germline): LNHDA, SQIVND (reference sequence). CDR3 DNA, as far as it was read: TGTGCCAGTAGTATGGGTTTGAAGTCTGGGGCCAACGTG. This sequence encodes CASSMGLKSGANV. The whole CDR3 protein reads CASSMGLKSGANVLFF.

Remarks on this clone: The read ends 3 residues before the CDR3 terminus; that terminus is restored from the germline J gene. The chain employs TRBV18 and TRBJ2-5; 7 nucleotides line up with TRBD2. Trimming cost V 5 bases and J 2 bases; bases outside gene matches: 14. CDR1 is KGHSH and CDR2 is LQKENI in the germline V gene. This CDR3 contains 17 residues. CDR3 protein: CASSSRPRGVLQETQYF. The sequenced part of the CDR3 DNA is TGTGCCAGCTCATCTCGACCCCGGGGGGTTTTACAAGAGACC.

For this clone: Coverage ceases 3 residues before the CDR3 finishes, and the germline J gene fills in the end. The V gene is TRBV5-1, the J gene TRBJ2-7, with TRBD1 identical over 7 bases. The CDR3 sequence is 14 residues long. Germline values: CDR1 SGHRS, CDR2 YFSETQ. With 4 bases clipped from V and 3 bases from J, the junction kept 7 bases outside the gene matches. The DNA read from the CDR3 is TGCGCCAGCAGCGAATGGGACAGCCTCTACGAG. It is translated as CASSEWDSLYE. The CDR3 in full is CASSEWDSLYEQYF. The whole variable domain, remainder taken from reference TRBV5-1 and TRBJ2-7, is KAGVTQTPRYLIKTRGQQVTLSCSPISGHRSVSWYQQTPGQGLQFLFEYFSETQRNKGNFPGRFSGRQFSNSRSEMNVSTLELGDSALYLCASSEWDSLYEQYFGPGTRLTVT.

Concerning this clone itself: The missing CDR3 end, 3 residues past where the read stops, is filled in from the germline J gene. This rearrangement joins TRBV7-3 to TRBJ2-1; 7 bases align to TRBD2. The germline V gene has CDR1 SGHTA and CDR2 FQGTGA. The length of the CDR3 is 13 residues. V lost 1 base, J lost 6 bases, and 0 bases stayed unmatched. Partial CDR3 DNA: TGTGCCAGCAGCTTAATAGCGGGCAATGAG. As protein: CASSLIAGNE. The whole CDR3 sequence is CASSLIAGNEQFF.

Notes on this clone: The read ends 3 residues early relative to the CDR3; the germline J gene fills the gap. The chain carries TRBV5-1 and TRBJ2-2, with 7 bases aligning to TRBD1. The CDR3 is 15 residues long. After removal of 0 bases from V and 4 bases from J, the junction contained 3 bases not matched to a gene. Per the germline V gene, CDR1 is SGHRS and CDR2 is YFSETQ. CDR3 residues: CASSLGQGITGELFF. The part of the CDR3 DNA that was read is TGCGCCAGCAGCTTGGGACAGGGAATCACCGGGGAG.

As concerns this clone: The CDR3 end lies 3 residues beyond the end of the read and is filled in from the germline J gene. V and J are TRBV5-1 and TRBJ1-5; TRBD1 matches at 8 bases. The CDR3 totals 15 residues. Germline V gene data show CDR1 as SGHRS and CDR2 as YFSETQ. The ends lost 1 base at V and 6 bases at J; junction bases unmatched: 6. The CDR3 sequence is CASSLRPGGGQPQHF. The covered CDR3 bases are TGCGCCAGCAGCTTGCGGCCAGGGGGCGGTCAGCCC.